These 2 T cell receptor beta chains were sequenced from one sample in a study of T cells in Graves' hyperthyroidism and ophthalmopathy. The source material, RNA transcripts, was used to amplify TCR beta CDR3 regions. First-round RT-PCR of the TCR CDR3 relied on the HTBI primer set. TCRdb reanalysed the multiplex PCR reads using MiXCR and keeps one entry per CDR3 protein. The table includes about 360,000 distinct CDR3 sequences, approximately 13% detected once. The sample taken for sequencing was blood. The receptors shown here come from a woman under 30 with Graves' hyperthyroidism.

This chain joins TRBV28 and TRBJ1-2, with TRBD1 identical over 8 bases. The CDR3 contains 14 residues. The V segment lost 8 bases and the J segment 8 bases; nucleotides outside the gene matches: 13. Germline CDR1 MDHEN, CDR2 SYDVKM. CDR3 DNA sequence: TGTGCCAGCTCATTACTGACAGGGGTAGGAGGCTACACCTTC. Translating it yields CASSLLTGVGGYTF.

The chain has TRBV6-2 or TRBV6-3 and TRBJ2-7; D not certain. The germline V and J ends were trimmed by 4 bases and 7 bases, with 11 bases remaining between them. Germline V gene data show CDR1 as MNHEY and CDR2 as SVGEGT. The CDR3 is 12 amino acids. The CDR3, as DNA: TGTGCCAGCAGTTCCCCCCCCTGGGAGCAGTACTTC. The encoded protein is CASSSPPWEQYF.